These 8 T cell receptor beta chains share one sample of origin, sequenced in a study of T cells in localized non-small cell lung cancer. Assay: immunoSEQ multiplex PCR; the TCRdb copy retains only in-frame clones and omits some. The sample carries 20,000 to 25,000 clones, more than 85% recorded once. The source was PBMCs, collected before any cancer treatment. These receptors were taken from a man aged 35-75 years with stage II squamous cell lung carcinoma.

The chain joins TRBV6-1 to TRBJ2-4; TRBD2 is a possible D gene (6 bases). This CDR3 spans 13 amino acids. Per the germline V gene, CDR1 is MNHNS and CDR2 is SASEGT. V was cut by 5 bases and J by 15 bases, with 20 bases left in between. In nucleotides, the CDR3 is TGTGCCAGCAGTACCCGGGACTTTTCCCGGTGGTACTTC. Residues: CASSTRDFSRWYF.

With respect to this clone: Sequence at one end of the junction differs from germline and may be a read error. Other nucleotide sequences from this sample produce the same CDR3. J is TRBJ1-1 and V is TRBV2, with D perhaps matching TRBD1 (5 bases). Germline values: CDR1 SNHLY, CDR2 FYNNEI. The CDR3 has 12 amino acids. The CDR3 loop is CARGAQNTEAFF. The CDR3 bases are TGTGCCAGAGGGGCCCAGAACACTGAGGCTTTCTTT.

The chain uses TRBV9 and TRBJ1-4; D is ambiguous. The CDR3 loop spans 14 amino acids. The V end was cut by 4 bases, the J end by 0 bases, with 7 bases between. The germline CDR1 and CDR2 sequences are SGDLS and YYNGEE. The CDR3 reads CASSSFTTNEKLFF. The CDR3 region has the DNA TGTGCCAGCAGCTCATTTACAACTAATGAAAAACTGTTTTTT. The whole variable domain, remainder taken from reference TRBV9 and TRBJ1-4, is DSGVTQTPKHLITATGQRVTLRCSPRSGDLSVYWYQQSLDQGLQFLIQYYNGEERAKGNILERFSAQQFPDLHSELNLSSLELGDSALYFCASSSFTTNEKLFFGSGTQLSVL.

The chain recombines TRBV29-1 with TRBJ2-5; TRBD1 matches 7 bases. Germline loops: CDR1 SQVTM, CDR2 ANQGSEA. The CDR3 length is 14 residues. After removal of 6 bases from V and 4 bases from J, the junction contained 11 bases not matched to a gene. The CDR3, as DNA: TGCAGCGTCCGGACAGGCTTCCCCGGAGAGACCCAGTACTTC. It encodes CSVRTGFPGETQYF.

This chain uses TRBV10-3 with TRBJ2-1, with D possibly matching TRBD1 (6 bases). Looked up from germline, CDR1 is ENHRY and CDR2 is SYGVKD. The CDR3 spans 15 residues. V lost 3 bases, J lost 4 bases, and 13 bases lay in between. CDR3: CAISDRGNSYNEQFF. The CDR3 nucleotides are TGTGCCATCAGTGACAGGGGAAACTCTTACAATGAGCAGTTCTTC.

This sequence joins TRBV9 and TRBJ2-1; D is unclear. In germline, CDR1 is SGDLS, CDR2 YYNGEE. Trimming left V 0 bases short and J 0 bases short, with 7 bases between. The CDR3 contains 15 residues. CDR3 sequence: CASSVEAHSYNEQFF. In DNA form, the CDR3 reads TGTGCCAGCAGCGTAGAAGCTCACTCCTACAATGAGCAGTTCTTC.

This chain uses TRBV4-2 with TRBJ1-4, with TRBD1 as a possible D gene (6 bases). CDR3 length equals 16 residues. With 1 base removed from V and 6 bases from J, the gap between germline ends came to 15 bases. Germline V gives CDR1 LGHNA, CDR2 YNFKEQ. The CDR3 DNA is TGTGCCAGCAGCCAAGCGTCGACAGGTGGGGATGAAAAACTGTTTTTT. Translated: CASSQASTGGDEKLFF.

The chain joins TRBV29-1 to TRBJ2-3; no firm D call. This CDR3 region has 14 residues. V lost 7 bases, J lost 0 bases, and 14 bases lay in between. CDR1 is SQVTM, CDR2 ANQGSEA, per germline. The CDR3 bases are TGCAGCGCCGGCCGGCCGACTAGCACAGATACGCAGTATTTT. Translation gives CSAGRPTSTDTQYF.